Detailed here is one T cell receptor (beta chain). Its antigen is not known. All patients relapsed after autologous stem cell transplantation, and brentuximab vedotin exposure varied. TCRdb's table, derived via immunoSEQ multiplex PCR, lists solely in-frame clones and lacks some. The repertoire holds more than 90,000 clones, with roughly four fifths as singletons. The entry originates in a study of PD-1 blockade in classical Hodgkin lymphoma. Regarding the study as a whole: The origin of the repertoire differences remains undefined, with disease activity or prior therapy as possible causes.

V shed 8 bases and J shed 4 bases, with 14 bases lying between them. This CDR3 comprises 14 residues. The germline V gene has CDR1 SEHNR and CDR2 FQNEAQ (reference sequence). The chain joins TRBV7-9 to TRBJ2-2; D remains unclear. The material sequenced was peripheral blood mononuclear cells (PBMCs), taken before the second cycle of nivolumab. This TCR came from a human donor with classical Hodgkin lymphoma. The CDR3: CASVSNRPTGELFF. Written as DNA, the CDR3 is TGTGCCAGCGTAAGCAATAGACCCACCGGGGAGCTGTTTTTT.